This TCR beta chain was documented in a study of follicular helper T cells after annual influenza vaccination. Study observations and caveats: Successive annual vaccinations recalled a recurrent oligoclonal ICOS+CD38+ cTfh response with influenza-specific clonotypes.

Sequenced by immunoSEQ multiplex PCR; TCRdb stores in-frame clones only, minus some. Of 5,700 or so clones listed, roughly 83% were seen once; the top ten hold around 2.5%. As for this clone: Its target is not known.

Time point defined: 2015-2016 season, 7 days after influenza vaccination. No donor had influenza vaccine in the prior 6 months; all lived in the community. Non-naive CD4+CXCR5+PD-1+ cTfh were sorted into ICOS+CD38+ and ICOS-CD38- fractions. Germline assignment: CDR1 MNHEY and CDR2 SVGAGI. The CDR3 contains 15 residues. Between the trimmed V and J ends, which lost 6 bases and 1 base, there was a span of 15 bases. The sample here was CXCR5+ CD38- circulating T follicular helper cells from blood, taken 7 days after influenza vaccination. Subset given: circulating Tfh, non-naive CD4+CXCR5+PD-1+ (ICOS+CD38+ or ICOS-CD38-). The chain is built from TRBV6-5 and TRBJ1-1, with D possibly matching TRBD1 (6 bases). The TCR was taken from an adult who received the influenza vaccine. CDR3: CASSRNLQGNTEAFF. The CDR3, as DNA: TGTGCCAGCAGCCGTAACCTACAGGGGAACACTGAAGCTTTCTTT.